This entry lists 16 T cell receptor beta chains sequenced from one sample in a study of T cell responses to AZD1222 COVID-19 vaccine (dated by TCRdb to the early 2020s). The library was generated by the immunoSEQ multiplex PCR assay. The immuneACCESS repertoire file appears here via TCRdb, limited to in-frame rearrangements. These files lack a portion of the clones; in checked studies, under half of the deficit traces to unresolved V genes, and the cause of the others is not known. The sample table records more than 140,000 clones; approximately 89% of these occur just once. The top ten hold around 3.4% of the sample. Sample time point, as interpreted from the label and publication: baseline before first vaccination. The sample's treatment or condition, from its label and the paper: meningococcal conjugate vaccine given as trial control. This sample comprised peripheral blood, obtained on day 0 of MenACWY control vaccination. All receptors come from an adult in good health.

The chain couples TRBV18 to TRBJ2-1, with 7 bases identical to TRBD2. Germline loops: CDR1 KGHSH, CDR2 LQKENI. J gave up 8 bases and V 1 base, and 5 bases lay outside the gene matches. This CDR3 has 14 amino acids. The CDR3 loop reads CASSPRETSYEQFF. The DNA of the CDR3 is TGTGCCAGCTCACCACGGGAGACTAGCTATGAGCAGTTCTTC.

This chain joins TRBV4-2 and TRBJ1-6; D unclear. V lost 1 base and J lost 9, with 7 bases in between. CDR1 LGHNA and CDR2 YNFKEQ come from the germline V gene. CDR3 length: 13 amino acids. This CDR3 is CASSQGGPSPLHF. Here the CDR3 DNA reads TGTGCCAGCAGCCAAGGCGGGCCTTCACCCCTCCACTTT.

V gene TRBV7-8 combines with J gene TRBJ1-1, with TRBD1 matching over 7 bases. Germline V CDR1 and CDR2: SGHVS, FQNEAQ. After removal of 4 bases from V and 5 bases from J, the junction contained 19 bases not matched to a gene. The CDR3 is made up of 18 amino acids. The CDR3 nucleotides read TGTGCCAGCAGCTCCACCGCTTCGACAGGGAGGCTTGGGACTGAAGCTTTCTTT. This encodes CASSSTASTGRLGTEAFF.

The chain carries TRBV18 and TRBJ1-1; D ambiguous. The germline V and J ends were trimmed by 3 bases and 0 bases, with 5 bases remaining between them. This CDR3 has 13 amino acids. CDR1 is KGHSH and CDR2 is LQKENI in the germline V gene. This chain's CDR3 is CASSPDLNTEAFF. DNA for the CDR3: TGTGCCAGCTCACCGGATCTGAACACTGAAGCTTTCTTT.

The chain has TRBV19 and TRBJ2-1, with 7 positions matching TRBD1. This CDR3 region has 15 residues. V was clipped by 3 bases and J by 8 bases; unmatched bases: 10. The germline V gene encodes CDR1 LNHDA and CDR2 SQIVND (reference sequence). The CDR3 reads CASSISGQYFDEQFF. The DNA of the CDR3 is TGTGCCAGTAGTATTTCGGGACAGTATTTTGATGAGCAGTTCTTC.

The gene calls are TRBV21-1 and TRBJ1-2; the D call of TRBD1 is as the table states it, not checked on the DNA. TRBV21-1 is termed a pseudogene. The CDR3 totals 15 residues. CDR3 nucleotide sequence: TGTGCCAGCAGCAAAAACCCCTGGACAGGCTATGGCTACACCTTC. Translated, it gives CASSKNPWTGYGYTF.

The chain is built from TRBV9 and TRBJ2-3; unclear D gene. Germline CDR1 and CDR2: SGDLS and YYNGEE. The CDR3 runs 13 residues. V was shortened by 0 bases and J by 6 bases, with 8 bases between the two germline ends. CDR3: CASSVVGIDTQYF. The CDR3, as DNA: TGTGCCAGCAGCGTAGTGGGTATTGATACGCAGTATTTT.

J is TRBJ1-2 and V is TRBV27; weak D call: TRBD1 (6 bases). The CDR3 loop spans 15 amino acids. CDR1 MNHEY and CDR2 SMNVEV come from the germline V gene (reference sequence). V lost 5 bases to trimming and J lost 8 bases, with 21 bases between them. The CDR3 here is CASSLFRDKGRGYTF. The DNA of the CDR3 is TGTGCCAGCAGTCTCTTCCGGGACAAAGGCCGGGGCTACACCTTC.

Only one count was recorded for this clone. The CDR3 bases are TGTGCCAGCTCACTTGAGAGCGGGGGGCCCACCGGGGAGCTGTTTTTT. This encodes CASSLESGGPTGELFF. The rearrangement joins TRBV18 to TRBJ2-2; 9 positions agree with TRBD2. With V trimmed by 4 bases and J by 4 bases, 7 bases remained unmatched. The CDR3 covers 16 residues. CDR1 is KGHSH and CDR2 is LQKENI in the germline V gene.

The V and J genes are TRBV27 and TRBJ1-1; D perhaps matches TRBD1 (5 bases). Germline V gene data show CDR1 as MNHEY and CDR2 as SMNVEV (reference sequence). Trimming stripped 8 bases from V and 6 bases from J, with 31 bases between. CDR3 length: 18 amino acids. The CDR3: CASWESGGAGFLRAEAFF. The CDR3 DNA sequence: TGTGCCAGCTGGGAGAGTGGGGGTGCGGGATTTCTTCGTGCTGAAGCTTTCTTT.

The J gene is TRBJ1-5, the V gene TRBV18, with D perhaps TRBD1 (5 bases). V lost 2 bases and J 4 bases, leaving 9 bases between the germline ends. The CDR3 spans 14 residues. Germline lookup yields CDR1 KGHSH and CDR2 LQKENI. The CDR3 DNA sequence: TGTGCCAGCTCACCAGCCCAGGGAAATCAGCCCCAGCATTTT. Translated, it gives CASSPAQGNQPQHF.

A word on this clone: One end of the junction fails to match germline, which may point to a read error. The chain recombines TRBV5-6 with TRBJ1-5, with D uncertain. Germline loops: CDR1 SGHDT, CDR2 YYEEEE. The CDR3 totals 15 residues. This CDR3 is CASSLGVPGNQPQHF. The CDR3 coding sequence is TGTGCCAGCAGTTTGGGCGTACCGGGCAATCAGCCCCAGCATTTT. Complete variable domain (other parts from reference TRBV5-6 and TRBJ1-5): DAGVTQSPTHLIKTRGQQVTLRCSPKSGHDTVSWYQQALGQGPQFIFQYYEEEERQRGNFPDRFSGHQFPNYSSELNVNALLLGDSALYLCASSLGVPGNQPQHFGDGTRLSIL.

V and J are TRBV19 and TRBJ1-2, with TRBD1 identical over 7 bases. V lost 7 bases to trimming and J lost 2 bases; unmatched junction nucleotides: 7. Per germline, CDR1 LNHDA and CDR2 SQIVND (reference sequence). This CDR3 is 14 amino acids long. Written as DNA, the CDR3 is TGTGCCAGTACCCCAGGACAGGCCAACTATGGCTACACCTTC. As protein: CASTPGQANYGYTF.

The V and J genes are TRBV15 and TRBJ2-1; no firm D call. Germline CDR1 and CDR2: LNHNV and YYDKDF (reference sequence). The V and J ends lost 4 bases and 12 bases respectively, with 10 bases between them. The CDR3 is made up of 11 amino acids. Here the CDR3 reads CATSTQIGQFF. The DNA for the CDR3 is TGTGCCACCAGCACCCAAATCGGGCAGTTCTTC.

V and J are TRBV7-2 and TRBJ2-4, with TRBD1 identical over 9 bases. This CDR3 is built from 14 residues. Germline trimming cut 9 bases from V and 9 bases from J; bases unmatched to any gene: 12. The germline V gene has CDR1 SGHTA and CDR2 FQGNSA. The CDR3 sequence: CASSPGTGNTIQYF. CDR3 coding DNA: TGTGCCAGTTCCCCCGGGACAGGGAACACCATTCAGTACTTC. Full variable domain (rest looked up from reference TRBV7-2 and TRBJ2-4): GAGVSQSPSNKVTEKGKDVELRCDPISGHTALYWYRQSLGQGLEFLIYFQGNSAPDKSGLPSDRFSAERTGGSVSTLTIQRTQQEDSAVYLCASSPGTGNTIQYFGAGTRLSVL.

This chain links TRBV5-4 with TRBJ2-7; D tentatively reads TRBD1 or TRBD2 (6 bases each). Germline V CDR1 and CDR2: SGHNT, YYREEE (reference sequence). Trimming shortened V by 4 bases and J by 3 bases, and 17 bases separated the two germline ends. The CDR3 covers 15 residues. The chain's CDR3 is CASSPTPGGDYEQYF. As DNA, the CDR3 is TGTGCCAGCAGCCCTACTCCCGGGGGCGACTACGAGCAGTACTTC.